This paragraph covers one T cell receptor (beta chain) sequence. Its antigen remains unidentified. No base quality information exists; no much larger clone differs at one position. CDR1 and CDR2 were assigned from the germline V gene (reference sequence) as GTSNPN and SVGIG. For this chain, trimming is 0 bases at the V end and 1 base at the J end, and the number of junction bases without a gene match is 7. CDR3 length: 16 amino acids, cysteine to phenylalanine. Kept here is only the CDR3 DNA, which spans 48 bases and is read in frame from base 1. Library construction relied on RT-PCR. Reads for this sample came from an Illumina HiSeq 2500. Using fastp at Q25 and MiXCR, TCRdb reprocessed the public reads and kept productive beta chains. Entries are consolidated by CDR3 protein sequence, retaining the most common genes and DNA. Recorded for this sample are 200,000 to 250,000 distinct CDR3 sequences; 12% of them occurred a single time. Clones ranked in the top ten supply about 7.8% of the sample.

The data are from a study of response to subunit inactivated influenza vaccine (dated by TCRdb to 2016 to 2019). A note on the overall study: To follow how T cells responded to a trivalent subunit inactivated influenza vaccine, the researchers relied on deep quantitative profiling of the T cell receptor repertoire. Points the paper makes about the study in general: The authors suggested that each seasonal influenza vaccination may recruit only a limited number of new T cells.

The receptor comes from a man aged 50-60 years who received an inactivated influenza vaccine. Donor details come from another sample of the same person, matched by shared clones. This sequence uses TRBV30 and TRBJ1-1, with 8 bases aligning to TRBD1. The sequencing used non-naive T cells sorted from PBMCs, collected 14 days before vaccination. The cell subset or site label on this specimen signifies: memory T cell fraction. The DNA is as follows: TGTGCCTGGAGTGTTCGACAGGGGCGGGAGAACACTGAAGCTTTCTTT. This sequence encodes CAWSVRQGRENTEAFF.